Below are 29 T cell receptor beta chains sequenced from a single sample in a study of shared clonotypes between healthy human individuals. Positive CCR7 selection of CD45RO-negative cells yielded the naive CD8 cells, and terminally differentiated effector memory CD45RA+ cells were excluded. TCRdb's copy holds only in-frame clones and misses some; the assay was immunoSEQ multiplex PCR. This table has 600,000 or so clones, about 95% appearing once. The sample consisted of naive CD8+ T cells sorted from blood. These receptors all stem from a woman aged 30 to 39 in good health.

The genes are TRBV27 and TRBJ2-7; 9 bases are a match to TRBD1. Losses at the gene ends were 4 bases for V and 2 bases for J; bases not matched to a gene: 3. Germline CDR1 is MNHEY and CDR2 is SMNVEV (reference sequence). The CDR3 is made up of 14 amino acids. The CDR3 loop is CASSYDRGAYEQYF. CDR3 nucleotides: TGTGCCAGCAGTTATGACAGGGGGGCCTACGAGCAGTACTTC.

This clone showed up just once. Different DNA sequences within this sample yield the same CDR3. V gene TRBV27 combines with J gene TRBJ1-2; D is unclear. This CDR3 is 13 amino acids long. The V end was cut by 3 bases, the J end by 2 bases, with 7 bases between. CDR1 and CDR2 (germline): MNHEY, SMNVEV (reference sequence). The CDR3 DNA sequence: TGTGCCAGCAGTTTCAGCGGGAACTATGGCTACACCTTC. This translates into CASSFSGNYGYTF.

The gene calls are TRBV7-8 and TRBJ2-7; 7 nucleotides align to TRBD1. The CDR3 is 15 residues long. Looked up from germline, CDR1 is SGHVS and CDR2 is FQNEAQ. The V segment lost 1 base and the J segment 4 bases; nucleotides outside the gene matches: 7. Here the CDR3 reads CASSLGIGTEYEQYF. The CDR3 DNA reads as TGTGCCAGCAGCTTAGGAATAGGGACAGAATACGAGCAGTACTTC.

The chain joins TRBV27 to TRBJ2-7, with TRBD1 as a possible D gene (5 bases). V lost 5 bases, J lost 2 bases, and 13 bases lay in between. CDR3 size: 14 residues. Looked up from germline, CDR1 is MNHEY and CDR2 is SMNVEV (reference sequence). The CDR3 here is CASSQTTETYEQYF. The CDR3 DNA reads TGTGCCAGCAGTCAAACGACAGAGACCTACGAGCAGTACTTC.

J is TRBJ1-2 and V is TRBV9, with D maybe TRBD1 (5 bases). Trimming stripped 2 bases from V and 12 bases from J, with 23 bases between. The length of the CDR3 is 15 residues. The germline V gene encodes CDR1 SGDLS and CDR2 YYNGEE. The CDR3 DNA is TGTGCCAGCAGCGTCGCGAGGTCTCCGGGGCCCTCCGACACCTTC. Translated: CASSVARSPGPSDTF.

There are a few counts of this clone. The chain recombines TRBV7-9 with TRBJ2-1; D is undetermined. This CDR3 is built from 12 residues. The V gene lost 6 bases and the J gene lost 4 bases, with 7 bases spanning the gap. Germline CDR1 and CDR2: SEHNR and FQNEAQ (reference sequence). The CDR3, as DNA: TGTGCCAGCAGAGAGATATACAATGAGCAGTTCTTC. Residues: CASREIYNEQFF.

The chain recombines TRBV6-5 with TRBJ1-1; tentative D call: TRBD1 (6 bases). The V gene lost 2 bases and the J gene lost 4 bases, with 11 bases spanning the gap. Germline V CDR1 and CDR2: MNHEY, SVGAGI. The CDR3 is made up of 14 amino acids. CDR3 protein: CASSYQGSGTEAFF. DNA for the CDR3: TGTGCCAGCAGTTACCAGGGGTCAGGCACTGAAGCTTTCTTT.

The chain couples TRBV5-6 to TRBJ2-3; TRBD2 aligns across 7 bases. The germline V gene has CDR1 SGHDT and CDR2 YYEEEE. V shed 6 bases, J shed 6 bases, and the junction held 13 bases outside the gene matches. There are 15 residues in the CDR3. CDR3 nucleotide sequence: TGTGCCAGCATCATATGGGGGGGAAAAGTGGATACGCAGTATTTT. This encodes CASIIWGGKVDTQYF.

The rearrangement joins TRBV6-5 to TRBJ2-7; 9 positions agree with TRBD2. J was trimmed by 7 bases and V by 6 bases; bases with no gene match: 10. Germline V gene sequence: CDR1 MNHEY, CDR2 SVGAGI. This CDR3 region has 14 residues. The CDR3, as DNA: TGTGCCAGCAGGCTAGCGGGACGTGACCCGGAGCAGTACTTC. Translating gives CASRLAGRDPEQYF.

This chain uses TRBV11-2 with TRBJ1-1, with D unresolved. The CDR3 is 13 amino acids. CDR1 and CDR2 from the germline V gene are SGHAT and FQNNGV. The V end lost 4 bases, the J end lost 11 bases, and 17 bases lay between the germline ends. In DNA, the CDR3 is TGTGCCAGCAGCTACGGACGTCGGGGTTCGGCTTTCTTT. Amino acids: CASSYGRRGSAFF.

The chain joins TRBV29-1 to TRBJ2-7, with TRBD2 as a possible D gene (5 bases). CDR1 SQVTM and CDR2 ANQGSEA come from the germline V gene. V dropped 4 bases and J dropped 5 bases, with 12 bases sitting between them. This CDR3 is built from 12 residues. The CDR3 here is CSVVAEGHEQYF. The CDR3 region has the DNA TGCAGCGTTGTCGCCGAGGGCCACGAGCAGTACTTC.

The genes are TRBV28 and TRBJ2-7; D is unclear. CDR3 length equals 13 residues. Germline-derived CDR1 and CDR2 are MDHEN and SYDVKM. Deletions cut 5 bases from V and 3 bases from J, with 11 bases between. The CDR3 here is CASSSVANYEQYF. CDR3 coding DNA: TGTGCCAGCAGTAGTGTAGCAAACTACGAGCAGTACTTC.

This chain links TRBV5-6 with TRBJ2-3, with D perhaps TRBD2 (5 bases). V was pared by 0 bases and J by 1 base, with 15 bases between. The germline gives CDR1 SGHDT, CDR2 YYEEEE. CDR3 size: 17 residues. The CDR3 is CASSLVRSSGGTDTQYF. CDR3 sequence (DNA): TGTGCCAGCAGCTTGGTACGAAGTTCCGGGGGCACAGATACGCAGTATTTT.

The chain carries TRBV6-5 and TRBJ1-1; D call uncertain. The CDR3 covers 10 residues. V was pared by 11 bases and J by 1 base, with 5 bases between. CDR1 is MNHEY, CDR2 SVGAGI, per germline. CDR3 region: CACGNTEAFF. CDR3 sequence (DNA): TGTGCCTGCGGGAACACTGAAGCTTTCTTT.

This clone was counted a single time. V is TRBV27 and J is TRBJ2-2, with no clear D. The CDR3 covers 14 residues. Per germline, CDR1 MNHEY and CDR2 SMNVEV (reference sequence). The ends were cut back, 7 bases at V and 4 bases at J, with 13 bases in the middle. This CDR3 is CASTTSPRTGELFF. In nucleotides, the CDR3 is TGTGCCAGCACCACTTCCCCCCGCACCGGGGAGCTGTTTTTT.

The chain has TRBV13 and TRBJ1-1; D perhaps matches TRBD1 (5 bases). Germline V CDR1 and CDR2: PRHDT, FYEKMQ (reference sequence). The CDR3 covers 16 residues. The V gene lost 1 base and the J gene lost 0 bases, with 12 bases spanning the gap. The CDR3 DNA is TGTGCCAGCAGCTTAGATGGGCAGGGCGTGAACACTGAAGCTTTCTTT. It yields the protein CASSLDGQGVNTEAFF. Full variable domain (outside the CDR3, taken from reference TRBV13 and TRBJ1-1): AAGVIQSPRHLIKEKRETATLKCYPIPRHDTVYWYQQGPGQDPQFLISFYEKMQSDKGSIPDRFSAQQFSDYHSELNMSSLELGDSALYFCASSLDGQGVNTEAFFGQGTRLTVV.

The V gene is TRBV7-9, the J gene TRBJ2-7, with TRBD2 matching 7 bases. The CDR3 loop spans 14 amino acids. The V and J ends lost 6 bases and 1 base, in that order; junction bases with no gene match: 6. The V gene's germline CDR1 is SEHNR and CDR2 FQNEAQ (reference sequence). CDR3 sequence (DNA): TGTGCCAGCAGTTCAGGACTAGTTTCCTACGAGCAGTACTTC. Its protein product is CASSSGLVSYEQYF.

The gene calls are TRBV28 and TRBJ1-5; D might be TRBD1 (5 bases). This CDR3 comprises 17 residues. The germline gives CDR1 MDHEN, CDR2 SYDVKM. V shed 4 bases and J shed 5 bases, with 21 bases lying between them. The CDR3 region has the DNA TGTGCCAGCAGTTGGAGATGGGGCACGGGGGTAGATCAGCCCCAGCATTTT. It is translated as CASSWRWGTGVDQPQHF.

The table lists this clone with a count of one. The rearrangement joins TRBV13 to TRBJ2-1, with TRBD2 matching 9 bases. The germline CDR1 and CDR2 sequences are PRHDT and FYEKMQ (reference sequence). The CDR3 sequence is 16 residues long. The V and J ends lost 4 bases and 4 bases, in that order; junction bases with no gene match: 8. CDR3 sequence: CASSSAESGRYNEQFF. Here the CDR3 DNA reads TGTGCCAGCAGCTCAGCGGAAAGCGGGAGGTACAATGAGCAGTTCTTC.

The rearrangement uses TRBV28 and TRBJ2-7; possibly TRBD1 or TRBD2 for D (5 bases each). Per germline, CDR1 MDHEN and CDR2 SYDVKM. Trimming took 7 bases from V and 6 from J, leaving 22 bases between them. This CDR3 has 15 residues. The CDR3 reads CASTSPWGRRLEQYF. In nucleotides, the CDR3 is TGTGCCAGCACTTCACCGTGGGGGAGACGCCTCGAGCAGTACTTC.

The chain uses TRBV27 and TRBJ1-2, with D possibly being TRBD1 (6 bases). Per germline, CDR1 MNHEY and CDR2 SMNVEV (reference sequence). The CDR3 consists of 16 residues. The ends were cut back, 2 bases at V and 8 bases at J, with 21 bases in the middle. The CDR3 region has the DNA TGTGCCAGCAGTTTACTACAGGGTACGACCTACGGCGGCTACACCTTC. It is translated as CASSLLQGTTYGGYTF.

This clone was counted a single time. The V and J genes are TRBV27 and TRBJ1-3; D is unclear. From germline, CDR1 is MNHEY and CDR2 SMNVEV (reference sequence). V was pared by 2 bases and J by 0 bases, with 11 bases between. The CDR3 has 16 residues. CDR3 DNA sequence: TGTGCCAGCAGTTTAAGTCCGGCATCCTCTGGAAACACCATATATTTT. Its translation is CASSLSPASSGNTIYF.

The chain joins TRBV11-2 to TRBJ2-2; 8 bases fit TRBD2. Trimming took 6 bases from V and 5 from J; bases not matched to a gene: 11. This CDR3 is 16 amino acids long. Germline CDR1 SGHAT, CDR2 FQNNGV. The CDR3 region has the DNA TGTGCCAGCAGACCCCCGGGACTAGACTATACCGGGGAGCTGTTTTTT. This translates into CASRPPGLDYTGELFF.

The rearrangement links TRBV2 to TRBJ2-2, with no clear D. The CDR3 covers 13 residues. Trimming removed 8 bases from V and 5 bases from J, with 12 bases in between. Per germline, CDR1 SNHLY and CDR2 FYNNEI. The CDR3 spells CASRAGRTGELFF. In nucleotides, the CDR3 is TGTGCCAGCCGTGCCGGGCGAACCGGGGAGCTGTTTTTT.

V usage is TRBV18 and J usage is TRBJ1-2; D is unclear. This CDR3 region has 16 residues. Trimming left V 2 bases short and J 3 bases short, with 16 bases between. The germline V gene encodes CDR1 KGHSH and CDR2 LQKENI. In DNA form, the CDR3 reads TGTGCCAGCTCACCAACCCCCCGGGCCGCGGACTATGGCTACACCTTC. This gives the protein CASSPTPRAADYGYTF.

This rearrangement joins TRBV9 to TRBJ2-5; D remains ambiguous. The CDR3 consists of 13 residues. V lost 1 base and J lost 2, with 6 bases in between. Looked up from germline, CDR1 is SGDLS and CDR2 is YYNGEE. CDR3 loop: CASSVWEQETQYF. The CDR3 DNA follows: TGTGCCAGCAGCGTATGGGAACAAGAGACCCAGTACTTC.

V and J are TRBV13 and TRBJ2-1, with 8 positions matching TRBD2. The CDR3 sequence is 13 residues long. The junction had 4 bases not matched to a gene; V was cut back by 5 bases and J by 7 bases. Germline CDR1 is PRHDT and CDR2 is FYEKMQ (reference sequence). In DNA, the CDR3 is TGTGCCAGCAGCCCTGGACTAGCTAATGAGCAGTTCTTC. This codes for CASSPGLANEQFF.

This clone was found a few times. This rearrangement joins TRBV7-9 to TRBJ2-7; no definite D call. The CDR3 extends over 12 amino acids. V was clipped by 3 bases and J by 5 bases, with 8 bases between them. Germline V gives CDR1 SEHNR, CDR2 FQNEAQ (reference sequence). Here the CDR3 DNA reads TGTGCCAGCAGCTTTGGATGGGACGAGCAGTACTTC. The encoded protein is CASSFGWDEQYF.

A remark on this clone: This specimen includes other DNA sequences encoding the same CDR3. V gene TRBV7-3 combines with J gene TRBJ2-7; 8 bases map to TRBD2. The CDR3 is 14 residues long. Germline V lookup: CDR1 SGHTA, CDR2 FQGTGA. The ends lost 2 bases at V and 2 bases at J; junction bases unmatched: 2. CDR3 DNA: TGTGCCAGCAGCTTAGCGGGAGGAACCTACGAGCAGTACTTC. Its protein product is CASSLAGGTYEQYF.